Listed below are T cell receptor beta chains from one sample, sequenced in a study of T cell responses to AZD1222 COVID-19 vaccine. Clones were read by immunoSEQ multiplex PCR, and TCRdb kept only the in-frame ones, dropping some. This sample has roughly 120,000 clones, with approximately 90% found just once. The input for sequencing was peripheral blood, taken 28 days after the second AZD1222 dose. Receptors originate from an adult who received the AZD1222 COVID-19 vaccine. The CDR3 runs from the conserved cysteine through the conserved F or W. The D gene is left open where the match is weak. Only part of the rows carry a size: once, few, many, or a class if the clone is expanded.

clone size	D gene	V gene	J gene	CDR3 DNA	CDR3 protein
-	-	TRBV7-9	TRBJ1-5	TGTGCCAGCACAGGGGATAGCAATCAGCCCCAGCATTTT	CASTGDSNQPQHF
-	-	TRBV5-1	TRBJ1-4	TGCGCCAGCAGCTTGGAGGTCGAACCCCCTAATGAAAAACTGTTTTTT	CASSLEVEPPNEKLFF
once	TRBD1	TRBV5-1	TRBJ2-6	TGCGCCAGCAGCTGGAGACAGGGGGCGACCTCTGGGGCCAACGTCCTGACTTTC	CASSWRQGATSGANVLTF
-	TRBD1	TRBV12-3/TRBV12-4	TRBJ1-5	TGTGCCAGCAGGGACAGGGGGTATCAGCCCCAGCATTTT	CASRDRGYQPQHF
-	-	TRBV12-3/TRBV12-4	TRBJ2-7	TGTGCCAGCAGTTTAACGGGCGAGCAGTACTTC	CASSLTGEQYF
once	-	TRBV19	TRBJ1-1	TGTGCCAGTAGTATAGGTATGAACACTGAAGCTTTCTTT	CASSIGMNTEAFF
-	-	TRBV27	TRBJ1-1	TGTGCCAGCAGCCCGATCGACAGTTCTGAAGCTTTCTTT	CASSPIDSSEAFF
-	-	TRBV28	TRBJ1-4	TGTGCCAGCAGTCCCAATGAAAAACTGTTTTTT	CASSPNEKLFF
-	-	TRBV2	TRBJ2-1	TGTGCCAGCAGTGAACAGGACAATGAGCAGTTCTTC	CASSEQDNEQFF
-	TRBD1	TRBV10-3	TRBJ1-2	TGTGCCATCGGGGGACAGGTTCTGAAGGGCTACACCTTC	CAIGGQVLKGYTF
-	-	TRBV9	TRBJ1-5	TGTGCCAGCAGCGTAGATGGGACACCACTTCAGCCCCAGCATTTT	CASSVDGTPLQPQHF
-	TRBD1	TRBV5-1	TRBJ2-3	TGCGCCAGCAGCCAAACTACAGGGGGCACAGATACGCAGTATTTT	CASSQTTGGTDTQYF
-	-	TRBV5-4	TRBJ1-4	TGTGCCAGCAGCTTGCCCGATCCCCGGGAAAAACTGTTTTTT	CASSLPDPREKLFF
once	-	TRBV5-1	TRBJ2-7	TGCGCCAGCAGCGGCGGTTTGACGTATACCGAGCAGTACTTC	CASSGGLTYTEQYF
-	-	TRBV11-2	TRBJ1-2	TGTGCCAGCAGCTTAGAAGGGGGGCGCATCTATGGCTACACCTTC	CASSLEGGRIYGYTF
-	-	TRBV29-1	TRBJ1-1	TGCAGCGCAGGGGCTAATGAGGCTTTCTTT	CSAGANEAFF
-	-	TRBV12-3/TRBV12-4	TRBJ1-6	TGTGCCAGCAGTTTCGAAGGGAATTCACCCCTCCACTTT	CASSFEGNSPLHF
once	-	TRBV28	TRBJ1-5	TGTGCCAGCAGTCTCCCCGGGACAAGGGTGATCCAGCCCCAGCATTTT	CASSLPGTRVIQPQHF
-	-	TRBV5-1	TRBJ2-5	TGCGCCAGCAGCTTGGAGTACGGCCAAGAGACCCAGTACTTC	CASSLEYGQETQYF
once	TRBD1	TRBV19	TRBJ1-2	TGTGCCAGTAGTATGAGGGACAGGGATTATGGCTACACCTTC	CASSMRDRDYGYTF
-	-	TRBV7-9	TRBJ2-7	TGTGCCAGCAGCTTAATCTCCTACGAGCAGTACTTC	CASSLISYEQYF
-	-	TRBV7-2	TRBJ2-1	TGTGCCAGCAGCTTCGGACCTATCAATGAGCAGTTCTTC	CASSFGPINEQFF
-	-	TRBV30	TRBJ1-4	TGTGCCTGGAGTGTACTCGAGGTTAAGGAGTTAGTTTTT	CAWSVLEVKELVF
few	TRBD2	TRBV19	TRBJ2-7	TGTGCCAGTAGTATTGGGACTATAAACGAGCAGTACTTC	CASSIGTINEQYF
-	-	TRBV7-9	TRBJ1-5	TGTGCCAGCAGTCCCGACAGCCTCAATCAGCCCCAGCATTTT	CASSPDSLNQPQHF
-	TRBD1	TRBV29-1	TRBJ2-7	TGCAGCGTTGAACCAGCCGGGACAGGGGGCCACGAGCAGTACTTC	CSVEPAGTGGHEQYF
once	-	TRBV4-1	TRBJ1-1	TGCGCCAGCAGCTTTCATCCACGAGCCGGTGCAAGGGGGGCTTTCTTT	CASSFHPRAGARGAFF
-	TRBD1	TRBV30	TRBJ1-6	TGTGCCTGGAGGACGACAGGGGGTAGTTCACCCCTCCACTTT	CAWRTTGGSSPLHF
-	-	TRBV12-3/TRBV12-4	TRBJ1-1	TGTGCCAGCAGTTTTTGGAGAACTGAAGCTTTCTTT	CASSFWRTEAFF
-	-	TRBV4-2	TRBJ2-5	TGTGCCAGCAGCCAAGATTTTGACGCAGGGTTAGAGACCCAGTACTTC	CASSQDFDAGLETQYF
-	TRBD2	TRBV19	TRBJ2-5	TGTGCCAGTAGTGGACTAGCGGGGGGGCGACGAGAGACCCAGTACTTC	CASSGLAGGRRETQYF
-	-	TRBV7-8	TRBJ1-2	TGTGCCAGCAGCTTAGACAGAAGCTATGGCTACACCTTC	CASSLDRSYGYTF
once	TRBD1	TRBV5-1	TRBJ2-2	TGCGCCAGCGAGACCGGGACAGCGAACACCGGGGAGCTGTTTTTT	CASETGTANTGELFF
-	-	TRBV7-9	TRBJ1-2	TGTGCCAGCAGCTTAGCTCCCGGGGGAGGACAGACGTTATACGGCTACACCTTC	CASSLAPGGGQTLYGYTF
once	TRBD1	TRBV5-4	TRBJ2-5	TGTGCCAGCAGCTTGGGGACAGGGGAGCCCCAGTACTTC	CASSLGTGEPQYF
-	-	TRBV7-8	TRBJ2-6	TGTGCCAGCAGCTTACAGGGCCCATCTGGGGCCAACGTCCTGACTTTC	CASSLQGPSGANVLTF
-	TRBD1	TRBV18	TRBJ1-6	TGTGCCAGCTCACCCGGGACAGGGGCAAATAATTCACCCCTCCACTTT	CASSPGTGANNSPLHF
-	-	TRBV11-2	TRBJ2-7	TGTGCCAGCAGCTTAGGCTACGGAACCTCCTACGAGCAGTACTTC	CASSLGYGTSYEQYF
-	-	TRBV19	TRBJ1-1	TGTGCCAGTACGGCGTGGGGACAAGTTTACACTGAAGCTTTCTTT	CASTAWGQVYTEAFF
-	-	TRBV4-1	TRBJ1-2	TGCGCCAGCAGCCAAGTAGTCTCCTCGAGAGGCTACACCTTC	CASSQVVSSRGYTF
-	-	TRBV6-6	TRBJ1-1	TGTGCCAGCAGTTTCGGTCTCGGGACACCCAACACTGAAGCTTTCTTT	CASSFGLGTPNTEAFF
-	-	TRBV5-8	TRBJ1-1	TGTGCCAGCAGCTTGTTCAGAAACACTGAAGCTTTCTTT	CASSLFRNTEAFF
-	-	TRBV7-8	TRBJ1-4	TGTGCCAGCAGCTTAGTTACCAGATATAATGAAAAACTGTTTTTT	CASSLVTRYNEKLFF
-	-	TRBV7-9	TRBJ1-4	TGTGCCAGCAGTTATGAGGGGACGGGCCGAGAAAAACTGTTTTTT	CASSYEGTGREKLFF
-	-	TRBV7-2	TRBJ1-5	TGTGCCAGCAGCTTTGGGGGCGGTCAGCCCCAGCATTTT	CASSFGGGQPQHF
-	-	TRBV12-3/TRBV12-4	TRBJ1-6	TGTGCCAGCAGCCCCTGGGATTCACCCCTCCACTTT	CASSPWDSPLHF
-	-	TRBV3-1/TRBV3-2	TRBJ1-5	TGTGCCAGCAGCCAAGATGTCACGATGAATCAGCCCCAGCATTTT	CASSQDVTMNQPQHF
once	-	TRBV6-1	TRBJ1-2	TGTGCCAGCAGTGAACCCCCCGGATACTATGGCTACACCTTC	CASSEPPGYYGYTF
-	-	TRBV5-1	TRBJ1-1	TGCGCCAGCAGCCTGAGGGTTGGTTCCGAAGTGGGGACTGAAGCTTTCTTT	CASSLRVGSEVGTEAFF
-	-	TRBV19	TRBJ1-1	TGTGCCAGTAGTATAGGGGGCATGGGCACTGAAGCTTTCTTT	CASSIGGMGTEAFF